These 23 T cell receptor beta chains originate from one sample sequenced in a study of cytomegalovirus exposure and HLA in healthy donors. The PCR ran on 60 Vbeta and 13 Jbeta primers. TCRdb's table, derived via immunoSEQ multiplex PCR, lists solely in-frame clones and lacks some. The sample has around 150,000 clones; approximately 76% are singletons. The sample consisted of PBMCs. These receptors all stem from a man aged 60 to 69 in good health and CMV-seronegative.

V usage is TRBV10-3 and J usage is TRBJ2-1; 10 nucleotides align to TRBD1. The CDR3 contains 14 residues. In germline, CDR1 is ENHRY, CDR2 SYGVKD. With V trimmed by 6 bases and J by 6 bases, 5 bases remained unmatched. The chain's CDR3 is CAIRDRGAINEQFF. DNA of the CDR3: TGTGCCATCAGGGACAGGGGGGCAATCAATGAGCAGTTCTTC.

The rearrangement joins TRBV2 to TRBJ1-5, with D maybe TRBD1 (5 bases). CDR3 size: 15 residues. Germline CDR1 SNHLY, CDR2 FYNNEI. Trimming left V 4 bases short and J 0 bases short, with 10 bases between. CDR3 in DNA: TGTGCCAGCAGTGGTCCAGGGTATAGCAATCAGCCCCAGCATTTT. Amino acid sequence: CASSGPGYSNQPQHF.

The gene calls are TRBV6-1 and TRBJ1-4; D perhaps matches TRBD1 (5 bases). CDR1 is MNHNS, CDR2 SASEGT, per germline. This CDR3 spans 19 amino acids. Trimming cost V 2 bases and J 7 bases, with 26 bases left between them. The CDR3 DNA is TGTGCCAGCAGTGAACAGTATTTAAGGACGGGGGGGTTGAGTGAAAAACTGTTTTTT. Translating it yields CASSEQYLRTGGLSEKLFF.

This rearrangement joins TRBV6-4 to TRBJ2-1, with TRBD2 matching 10 bases. This CDR3 spans 14 amino acids. The V gene's germline CDR1 is MRHNA and CDR2 SNTAGT. V lost 6 bases to trimming and J lost 7 bases; unmatched junction nucleotides: 6. The CDR3 spells CASRRASGSNEQFF. CDR3 nucleotides: TGTGCCAGCAGGCGGGCTAGCGGGAGTAATGAGCAGTTCTTC.

In DNA form, the CDR3 reads TGCGCCAGCAGCTCATTGGAAACGGGAGCCTCCAATGAGCAGTTCTTC. It encodes CASSSLETGASNEQFF. The chain uses TRBV5-1 and TRBJ2-1; a possible D gene is TRBD2 (6 bases). V lost 3 bases and J lost 6, with 19 bases in between. The CDR3 spans 16 residues. CDR1 and CDR2 from the germline V gene are SGHRS and YFSETQ.

Remarks on this clone: The sample carries other DNA sequences with the same CDR3. This chain links TRBV6-5 with TRBJ2-1, with D uncertain. The CDR3 has 14 amino acids. Trimming took off 2 bases at V and 0 bases at J, with 5 bases between the two ends. CDR1 is MNHEY and CDR2 is SVGAGI in the germline V gene. CDR3 in DNA: TGTGCCAGCAGTTACCAGGACTCCTACAATGAGCAGTTCTTC. Its protein is CASSYQDSYNEQFF.

The chain has TRBV7-9 and TRBJ1-1; unclear D gene. Trimming left V 3 bases short and J 4 bases short, with 12 bases between. Germline CDR1 reads SEHNR; CDR2 reads FQNEAQ (reference sequence). The CDR3 length is 14 residues. The CDR3 loop reads CASSLGPRGTEAFF. The CDR3 coding sequence is TGTGCCAGCAGCTTGGGTCCCCGCGGCACTGAAGCTTTCTTT.

The table lists this clone with a few counts. The J gene is TRBJ2-1, the V gene TRBV7-2, with D maybe TRBD2 (5 bases). The V gene lost 1 base and the J gene lost 0 bases, with 7 bases spanning the gap. The CDR3 spans 15 residues. Germline V gene lookup returns CDR1 SGHTA and CDR2 FQGNSA. The CDR3: CASSLDRGSYNEQFF. DNA for the CDR3: TGTGCCAGCAGCTTAGATCGGGGCTCCTACAATGAGCAGTTCTTC.

This clone was recorded only once. This chain connects TRBV4-1 to TRBJ2-2, with D possibly being TRBD1 (6 bases). The CDR3 has 15 residues. Germline V gene data show CDR1 as MGHRA and CDR2 as YSYEKL. V shed 4 bases and J shed 5 bases, with 14 bases lying between them. The CDR3 DNA is TGCGCCAGCAGCCCCTGGACAGTAAAGACCGGGGAGCTGTTTTTT. Amino acid sequence: CASSPWTVKTGELFF.

This chain joins TRBV6-6 and TRBJ2-2; a weak D match, TRBD1 (5 bases). V lost 3 bases and J lost 3, with 11 bases in between. The CDR3 runs to 15 residues. Germline CDR1 MNHNY, CDR2 SVGAGI (reference sequence). CDR3 sequence (DNA): TGTGCCAGCAGTTATTTTGACAGTTACACCGGGGAGCTGTTTTTT. Protein: CASSYFDSYTGELFF.

The chain joins TRBV2 to TRBJ1-5; 8 nucleotides match TRBD1. CDR3 size: 14 residues. The V and J ends lost 6 bases and 6 bases, in that order; junction bases with no gene match: 7. The germline gives CDR1 SNHLY, CDR2 FYNNEI. The DNA for the CDR3 is TGTGCCAGCAGGACAGGGGAGAGGATTCAGCCCCAGCATTTT. Its translation: CASRTGERIQPQHF.

This clone has more than one count but fewer than ten. One end of the junction fails to match germline, which may point to a read error. The chain employs TRBV7-9 and TRBJ1-1; TRBD1 agrees at 9 bases. The CDR3 runs 15 residues. The germline V gene encodes CDR1 SEHNR and CDR2 FQNEAQ (reference sequence). CDR3 sequence: CSSSPGSQQGAKAFF. The CDR3 region has the DNA TGTTCCAGCAGCCCCGGGTCCCAACAGGGGGCCAAAGCTTTCTTT.

This chain uses TRBV7-2 with TRBJ2-7, with 10 bases fitting TRBD2. The length of the CDR3 is 16 residues. V gave up 5 bases and J gave up 6 bases; unmatched junction bases: 13. Germline CDR1 and CDR2: SGHTA and FQGNSA. The CDR3 spells CASSPSPTSGTFEQYF. In DNA form, the CDR3 reads TGTGCCAGCAGCCCCAGCCCAACTAGCGGGACTTTCGAGCAGTACTTC.

The J gene is TRBJ2-5, the V gene TRBV7-5; TRBD2 is the table's D call, not checked against the DNA. The J call may be mistaken, given a closer DNA end match to TRBJ2-7. TRBV7-5 is listed as a pseudogene. The CDR3 totals 15 residues. The CDR3 here is CVRSLRLAWFYEQYF. The CDR3 DNA reads TGTGTCAGAAGCCTCCGTTTAGCGTGGTTCTACGAGCAGTACTTC.

CDR3 nucleotide sequence: TGCGCCAGCAGCCGGGACAGGGGTCGGGGGGGGAACTATGGCTACACCTTC. Protein: CASSRDRGRGGNYGYTF. The V and J genes are TRBV4-3 and TRBJ1-2; TRBD1 aligns across 10 bases. CDR1 is LGHNA and CDR2 is YSLEER in the germline V gene. The CDR3 is made up of 17 amino acids. Germline trimming cut 4 bases from V and 2 bases from J; bases unmatched to any gene: 10.

This clone has more than one count but fewer than ten. The V gene is TRBV7-2, the J gene TRBJ2-7; D not certain. This CDR3 region has 14 residues. The germline V and J ends were trimmed by 1 base and 3 bases, with 10 bases remaining between them. CDR1 is SGHTA, CDR2 FQGNSA, per germline. The chain's CDR3 is CASSLGSRSYEQYF. DNA for the CDR3: TGTGCCAGCAGCTTAGGGTCCAGAAGCTACGAGCAGTACTTC.

This clone was counted a few times. The V call is TRBV11-3, the J call TRBJ2-3, with 7 positions matching TRBD2. Trimming cost V 8 bases and J 9 bases; bases outside gene matches: 11. Germline V lookup: CDR1 SGHNT, CDR2 YENEEA. CDR3 length equals 13 residues. CDR3 DNA sequence: TGTGCCAGCGCGGAGCGCGCAGCGGGAACGCAGTATTTT. It is translated as CASAERAAGTQYF.

This clone was seen only a few times. The genes are TRBV10-3 and TRBJ1-6, with TRBD1 matching over 8 bases. The germline CDR1 and CDR2 sequences are ENHRY and SYGVKD. This CDR3 has 16 residues. Unmatched junction bases numbered 5, after V lost 0 bases and J lost 7 bases. CDR3 DNA: TGTGCCATCAGTGAGTCGATGCAGGGGGCGAATTCACCCCTCCACTTT. Translating it yields CAISESMQGANSPLHF.

This clone was seen a handful of times. This rearrangement joins TRBV29-1 to TRBJ1-2; 9 bases align to TRBD1. Germline CDR1 is SQVTM and CDR2 is ANQGSEA. The CDR3 is 13 amino acids. J gave up 7 bases and V 3 bases, and 6 bases lay outside the gene matches. The CDR3 coding sequence is TGCAGCGTTGACGTACAGGGGGCTTTTGGCTACACCTTC. Its protein product is CSVDVQGAFGYTF.

J is TRBJ1-1 and V is TRBV5-1, with a possible D match to TRBD1 (6 bases). V shed 4 bases and J shed 1 base, with 11 bases lying between them. Germline loops: CDR1 SGHRS, CDR2 YFSETQ. This CDR3 contains 14 residues. CDR3 loop: CASSILRGNTEAFF. CDR3 DNA: TGCGCCAGCAGCATCCTCAGGGGGAACACTGAAGCTTTCTTT.

In nucleotides, the CDR3 is TGTGCCAGCAGCCGGACAGGGACTAACTATGGCTACACCTTC. As protein: CASSRTGTNYGYTF. V gene TRBV7-2 combines with J gene TRBJ1-2; 8 bases fit TRBD1. This CDR3 contains 14 residues. J was trimmed by 0 bases and V by 5 bases; bases with no gene match: 2. Per germline, CDR1 SGHTA and CDR2 FQGNSA.

The rearrangement uses TRBV4-1 and TRBJ2-7, with 8 bases that match TRBD1. The CDR3 is 18 residues long. Looked up from germline, CDR1 is MGHRA and CDR2 is YSYEKL. V trimming: 3 bases; J trimming: 6 bases; junction bases outside the gene matches: 19. CDR3 sequence: CASSQIPLGQGIQAEQYF. The CDR3 DNA is TGCGCCAGCAGCCAGATTCCCCTAGGACAGGGTATCCAGGCCGAGCAGTACTTC.

As concerns this clone: An end of the junction differs from the germline gene, which may be a read error. This chain joins TRBV19 and TRBJ1-5; D is ambiguous. Germline V gene sequence: CDR1 LNHDA, CDR2 SQIVND (reference sequence). The CDR3 consists of 14 residues. The CDR3 nucleotides read TGTGCCAGTAGTACTAGCGGCGGTAATCAACCCCAGCATTTT. Translating gives CASSTSGGNQPQHF.